The table lists the clone carrying this TCR beta chain with many counts. TCRdb reprocessed the RACE reads via MiXCR and lists one record per CDR3 protein. Among 300,000 to 450,000 distinct CDR3 sequences listed, more than 4.5% were seen once. There are 17 residues in the CDR3. Germline V CDR1 and CDR2: ENHRY, SYGVKD. Trimming took 4 bases from V and 3 from J, leaving 19 bases between them. Described time point: pre-sensitization, week 0. The treatment was: therapeutic diphenylcyclopropenone sensitization with weekly scalp DPC. This sample was taken from a study of human T cells and chemical hapten exposure.

The rearrangement joins TRBV10-3 to TRBJ2-1; TRBD2 might be the D (7 bases). The receptor comes from a woman aged 45-60 years with alopecia areata. Some clones in this sample may be carry-over from other donors' samples. Here the sequenced sample was whole blood, taken in connection with sensitization to the hapten diphenylcyclopropenone (DPC). CDR3 sequence (DNA): TGTGCCATCAGTGCCCCCGGAGGAGGGGGGGTCTACAATGAGCAGTTCTTC. It is translated as CAISAPGGGGVYNEQFF.